These 29 T cell receptor beta chains originate from one sample sequenced in a study of identical twins. TCRdb processed the 5' RACE reads anew with MiXCR; each CDR3 protein has one entry. Here the sample spans about 570,000 distinct CDR3 sequences, 9.5% to 10% being singletons. This sample also appeared in a second study, on yellow fever vaccine responses in identical twins.

What was sequenced was PBMCs. These receptors originate from a young woman in good health.

DNA of the CDR3: TGTGCCAGCAGTTACGGGACAGGGGGCGCTTCACCCCTCCACTTT. It translates to CASSYGTGGASPLHF. The V gene is TRBV6-5, the J gene TRBJ1-6, with TRBD1 identical over 12 bases. The CDR3 contains 15 residues. The V gene's germline CDR1 is MNHEY and CDR2 SVGAGI. V was pared by 2 bases and J by 9 bases, with 2 bases of the junction left unmatched.

Many counts were recorded for this clonotype. The V and J genes are TRBV7-2 and TRBJ2-7; D remains ambiguous. Germline-derived CDR1 and CDR2 are SGHTA and FQGNSA. Trimming shortened V by 4 bases and J by 3 bases, and 7 bases separated the two germline ends. The CDR3 contains 12 residues. CDR3 in amino acids: CASSSRVYEQYF. The CDR3 nucleotides are TGTGCCAGCAGCTCTAGGGTCTACGAGCAGTACTTC.

This clonotype was recorded a few times. This chain connects TRBV20-1 to TRBJ2-5; D call uncertain. CDR1 and CDR2 (germline): DFQATT, SNEGSKA (reference sequence). Trimming removed 1 base from V and 5 bases from J, with 14 bases in between. This CDR3 is 14 amino acids long. The CDR3 sequence is CSARALFETETQYF. The CDR3 DNA follows: TGCAGTGCTAGAGCCTTGTTTGAGACGGAGACCCAGTACTTC.

This clonotype was found many times. This chain joins TRBV3-1 and TRBJ2-7; D is undetermined. Germline values: CDR1 LGHDT, CDR2 YNNKEL (reference sequence). The V end was cut by 4 bases, the J end by 3 bases, with 16 bases between. This CDR3 spans 15 amino acids. The CDR3 reads CASSLRATANYEQYF. In DNA, the CDR3 is TGTGCCAGCAGCCTCAGAGCGACTGCTAACTACGAGCAGTACTTC.

Many counts were recorded for this clonotype. The chain carries TRBV27 and TRBJ2-3; no clear D gene. This CDR3 is 12 amino acids long. With 8 bases removed from V and 5 bases from J, the gap between germline ends came to 11 bases. The germline V gene encodes CDR1 MNHEY and CDR2 SMNVEV (reference sequence). CDR3 in DNA: TGTGCCAGCGGCCGGGTACTAGATACGCAGTATTTT. It codes for CASGRVLDTQYF.

The chain combines TRBV5-1 with TRBJ2-1, with D tentatively TRBD2 (6 bases). Germline V CDR1 and CDR2: SGHRS, YFSETQ. V dropped 3 bases and J dropped 6 bases, with 22 bases sitting between them. The CDR3 totals 17 residues. The CDR3 DNA is TGCGCCAGCAGCTCTGCCCGGGCCGGAGGGATGGTCAATGAGCAGTTCTTC. Protein product: CASSSARAGGMVNEQFF.

This chain connects TRBV5-1 to TRBJ2-3; the match to TRBD2 covers 9 bases. Germline loops: CDR1 SGHRS, CDR2 YFSETQ. The CDR3 is 17 residues long. The V segment lost 4 bases and the J segment 2 bases; nucleotides outside the gene matches: 11. The CDR3 is CASSKMAGGVITDTQYF. The CDR3 bases are TGCGCCAGCAGCAAGATGGCGGGGGGGGTGATCACAGATACGCAGTATTTT.

This clonotype has only a few counts. A read error may produce the germline difference seen at one junction end. The chain is built from TRBV7-9 and TRBJ2-7, with D possibly matching TRBD2 (5 bases). The CDR3 consists of 11 residues. Germline V lookup: CDR1 SEHNR, CDR2 FQNEAQ (reference sequence). CDR3 nucleotide sequence: TGTGCCAGCAGCCTGGCTGGCGGGTGGACCTTC. Its protein product is CASSLAGGWTF.

This clonotype was counted at least ten times. The rearrangement joins TRBV4-3 to TRBJ2-6; weak D call: TRBD2 (6 bases). Germline V gene sequence: CDR1 LGHNA, CDR2 YSLEER. V lost 0 bases to trimming and J lost 4 bases, with 13 bases between them. This CDR3 region has 17 residues. The CDR3: CASSQEGGAAGANVLTF. CDR3 DNA: TGCGCCAGCAGCCAAGAGGGCGGGGCGGCCGGGGCCAACGTCCTGACTTTC.

The rearrangement links TRBV20-1 to TRBJ2-1; no reliable D call. The CDR3 contains 9 residues. Trimming shortened V by 3 bases and J by 8 bases, and 2 bases separated the two germline ends. CDR1 and CDR2 (germline): DFQATT, SNEGSKA (reference sequence). CDR3 sequence: CSASDEQFF. The DNA for the CDR3 is TGCAGTGCTAGCGATGAGCAGTTCTTC.

This sequence joins TRBV28 and TRBJ1-5; TRBD1 matches at 7 bases. CDR1 is MDHEN, CDR2 SYDVKM, per germline. The V gene end was trimmed by 3 bases and the J gene end by 2 bases; junction bases not matched to a gene: 19. The CDR3 length is 20 residues. The CDR3 DNA follows: TGTGCCAGCAGTTTGTATCGGGGGATTGATGTTGACAGGGGCAATCAGCCCCAGCATTTT. It is translated as CASSLYRGIDVDRGNQPQHF.

This clonotype appeared a few times. The chain combines TRBV25-1 with TRBJ2-5, with D possibly being TRBD1 (7 bases). This CDR3 comprises 16 residues. V was cut by 7 bases and J by 1 base, with 19 bases left in between. CDR1 is MGHDK, CDR2 SYGVNS, per germline. The DNA for the CDR3 is TGTGCCAGCACTTCGACAGGGAGGAAGGTCCAAGAGACCCAGTACTTC. Amino acid sequence: CASTSTGRKVQETQYF.

This chain's CDR3 is CASSPTGPAETQYF. For the CDR3, the DNA is TGTGCCAGCAGCCCGACAGGCCCCGCAGAGACCCAGTACTTC. V usage is TRBV25-1 and J usage is TRBJ2-5, with a tentative D call TRBD1 (6 bases). Looked up from germline, CDR1 is MGHDK and CDR2 is SYGVNS. V was cut by 6 bases and J by 4 bases, with 15 bases left in between. The CDR3 spans 14 residues.

The genes are TRBV4-2 and TRBJ2-7, with TRBD2 matching over 10 bases. J lost 2 bases, V lost 1 base, and 8 bases had no gene match. The CDR3 sequence is 17 residues long. Germline-derived CDR1 and CDR2 are LGHNA and YNFKEQ. CDR3 sequence (DNA): TGTGCCAGCAGCCAAGTTCCTAGCGGGAGCCCTGCCTACGAGCAGTACTTC. It codes for CASSQVPSGSPAYEQYF.

This clonotype was counted between two and nine times. The chain employs TRBV20-1 and TRBJ2-7, with TRBD1 matching 10 bases. The J segment lost 3 bases and the V segment lost 0 bases, leaving 2 bases of the junction unmatched. The CDR3 has 14 amino acids. Germline loops: CDR1 DFQATT, CDR2 SNEGSKA (reference sequence). The CDR3: CSARDDRGLYEQYF. The CDR3 nucleotides read TGCAGTGCTAGAGATGACAGGGGGCTCTACGAGCAGTACTTC.

The V and J genes are TRBV15 and TRBJ2-7; D unresolved. Trimming left V 0 bases short and J 1 base short, with 10 bases between. Germline CDR1 is LNHNV and CDR2 is YYDKDF (reference sequence). The CDR3 runs 15 residues. The CDR3 reads CATSREGLGSYEQYF. The CDR3 coding sequence is TGTGCCACCAGCAGAGAGGGGTTGGGGTCCTACGAGCAGTACTTC.

Many counts were recorded for this clonotype. The gene calls are TRBV6-1 and TRBJ2-1, with 9 bases lining up with TRBD1. The CDR3 is 15 amino acids. The V and J ends lost 6 bases and 9 bases, in that order; junction bases with no gene match: 12. Germline V CDR1 and CDR2: MNHNS, SASEGT. The CDR3 DNA sequence: TGTGCCAGCAGGATAACAGGGGGCCTGGAGGGTGAGCAGTTCTTC. This codes for CASRITGGLEGEQFF.

CDR3 DNA sequence: TGTGCCAGCAGTTTATATGCAGGGTTTAGCAATCAGCCCCAGCATTTT. Translated, it gives CASSLYAGFSNQPQHF. This chain connects TRBV27 to TRBJ1-5, with a weak D call TRBD1 (5 bases). Trimming pared 1 base from V and 0 bases from J, leaving 10 bases between. This CDR3 is built from 16 residues. Germline assignment: CDR1 MNHEY and CDR2 SMNVEV (reference sequence).

This clonotype was counted between two and nine times. The chain employs TRBV6-1 and TRBJ2-5; 13 bases are a match to TRBD2. Losses at the gene ends were 6 bases for V and 1 base for J; bases not matched to a gene: 5. Germline CDR1 MNHNS, CDR2 SASEGT. The CDR3 is 16 amino acids. CDR3 sequence (DNA): TGTGCCAGCAGCGGACTAGCGGGAGATCTCCAAGAGACCCAGTACTTC. Translation: CASSGLAGDLQETQYF.

The CDR3 DNA sequence: TGCGCCAGCACTTCCCGCCCCTCCTACGAGCAGTACTTC. The encoded protein is CASTSRPSYEQYF. The rearrangement uses TRBV5-1 and TRBJ2-7; no firm D call. The germline V and J ends were trimmed by 6 bases and 0 bases, with 10 bases remaining between them. There are 13 residues in the CDR3. Germline CDR1 and CDR2: SGHRS and YFSETQ.

This clonotype was picked up many times. The rearrangement links TRBV20-1 to TRBJ1-1; no clear D. The CDR3 length is 14 residues. Germline V lookup: CDR1 DFQATT, CDR2 SNEGSKA (reference sequence). Trimming removed 3 bases at V and 3 bases at J, with 14 bases between. DNA for the CDR3: TGCAGTGCTAGGGGCGGCCCATCGGACACTGAAGCTTTCTTT. It translates to CSARGGPSDTEAFF.

Ten or more counts support this clonotype. This chain links TRBV7-2 with TRBJ1-1, with 8 bases matching TRBD1. Per germline, CDR1 SGHTA and CDR2 FQGNSA. The J segment lost 1 base and the V segment lost 2 bases, leaving 6 bases of the junction unmatched. This CDR3 has 16 amino acids. CDR3 in amino acids: CASSLRAGGTNTEAFF. In nucleotides, the CDR3 is TGTGCCAGCAGCTTAAGGGCAGGGGGCACGAACACTGAAGCTTTCTTT.

Many counts were recorded for this clonotype. V is TRBV6-4 and J is TRBJ2-2; TRBD1 matches at 8 bases. Trimming removed 0 bases from V and 4 bases from J; junction bases left unmatched: 4. The CDR3 runs 16 residues. Germline V CDR1 and CDR2: MRHNA, SNTAGT. CDR3 coding DNA: TGTGCCAGCAGTGACTCAGTGGACAGGGTCACCGGGGAGCTGTTTTTT. Translation: CASSDSVDRVTGELFF.

The table lists this clonotype with many counts. The chain carries TRBV6-1 and TRBJ1-5; TRBD1 matches 9 bases. Trimming cost V 0 bases and J 6 bases; bases outside gene matches: 6. The CDR3 consists of 16 residues. Germline CDR1 and CDR2: MNHNS and SASEGT. The CDR3 region is CASSEASGQGSQPQHF. CDR3 nucleotides: TGTGCCAGCAGTGAAGCGTCGGGACAGGGAAGTCAGCCCCAGCATTTT.

This clonotype has only a few counts. The V call is TRBV6-2 or TRBV6-3, the J call TRBJ2-2; tentative D call: TRBD2 (5 bases). V lost 0 bases, J lost 5 bases, and 10 bases lay in between. The CDR3 spans 15 residues. CDR1 and CDR2 from the germline V gene are MNHEY and SVGEGT. The CDR3 loop is CASSYSRGATGELFF. Written as DNA, the CDR3 is TGTGCCAGCAGTTACTCTCGGGGAGCGACCGGGGAGCTGTTTTTT.

This clonotype has a count of ten or more. The V and J genes are TRBV10-3 and TRBJ1-4, with 9 bases lining up with TRBD1. CDR1 ENHRY and CDR2 SYGVKD come from the germline V gene. The V segment lost 8 bases and the J segment 7 bases; nucleotides outside the gene matches: 5. This CDR3 is built from 13 residues. The CDR3 loop is CAISQGAGEKLFF. CDR3 nucleotides: TGTGCCATCTCACAGGGGGCGGGTGAAAAACTGTTTTTT.

This clonotype was recorded a few times. This chain links TRBV3-1 with TRBJ1-5; TRBD1 matches at 7 bases. J gave up 4 bases and V 4 bases, and 1 base lay outside the gene matches. The germline V gene has CDR1 LGHDT and CDR2 YNNKEL (reference sequence). The CDR3 covers 13 residues. The DNA of the CDR3 is TGTGCCAGCAGCCCGGACAGGAATCAGCCCCAGCATTTT. This gives the protein CASSPDRNQPQHF.

This clonotype was detected many times. J is TRBJ2-5 and V is TRBV20-1; a weak D match, TRBD1 (5 bases). Germline V gene lookup returns CDR1 DFQATT and CDR2 SNEGSKA (reference sequence). The CDR3 loop spans 13 amino acids. V was shortened by 6 bases and J by 1 base, with 12 bases between the two germline ends. The CDR3 coding sequence is TGCAGTGCCCCTCGCACAGGCCAAGAGACCCAGTACTTC. Its translation is CSAPRTGQETQYF.

There are many counts of this clonotype. V is TRBV10-3 and J is TRBJ2-2, with a tentative D call TRBD1 (6 bases). The CDR3 has 12 residues. CDR1 and CDR2 from the germline V gene are ENHRY and SYGVKD. Trimming cost V 10 bases and J 1 base, with 7 bases left between them. The CDR3: CARGQNTGELFF. In DNA form, the CDR3 reads TGTGCCAGGGGACAGAACACCGGGGAGCTGTTTTTT.